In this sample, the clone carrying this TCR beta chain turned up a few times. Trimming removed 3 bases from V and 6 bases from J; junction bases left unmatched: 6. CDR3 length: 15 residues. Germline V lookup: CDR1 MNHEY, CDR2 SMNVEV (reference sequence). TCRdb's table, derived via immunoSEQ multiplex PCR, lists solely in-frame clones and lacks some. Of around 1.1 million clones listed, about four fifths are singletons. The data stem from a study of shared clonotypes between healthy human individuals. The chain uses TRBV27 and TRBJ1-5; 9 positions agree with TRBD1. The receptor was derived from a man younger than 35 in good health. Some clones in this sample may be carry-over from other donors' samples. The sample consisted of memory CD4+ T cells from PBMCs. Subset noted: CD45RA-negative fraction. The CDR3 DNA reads TGTGCCAGCAGTTTCTGGGACAGGGCTCGTCAGCCCCAGCATTTT. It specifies CASSFWDRARQPQHF.